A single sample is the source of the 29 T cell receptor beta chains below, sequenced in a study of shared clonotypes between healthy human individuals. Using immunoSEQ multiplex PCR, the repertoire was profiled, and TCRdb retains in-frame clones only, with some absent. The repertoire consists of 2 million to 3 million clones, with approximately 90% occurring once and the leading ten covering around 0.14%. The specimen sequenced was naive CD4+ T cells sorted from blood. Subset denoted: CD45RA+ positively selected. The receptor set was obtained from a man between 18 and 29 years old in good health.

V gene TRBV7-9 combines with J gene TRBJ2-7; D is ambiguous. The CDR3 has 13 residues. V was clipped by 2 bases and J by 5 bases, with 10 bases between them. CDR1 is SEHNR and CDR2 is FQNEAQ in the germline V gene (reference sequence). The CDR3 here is CASSLLTGDEQYF. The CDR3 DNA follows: TGTGCCAGCAGCTTATTGACCGGCGACGAGCAGTACTTC. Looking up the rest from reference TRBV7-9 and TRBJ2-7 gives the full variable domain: DTGVSQNPRHKITKRGQNVTFRCDPISEHNRLYWYRQTLGQGPEFLTYFQNEAQLEKSRLLSDRFSAERPKGSFSTLEIQRTEQGDSAMYLCASSLLTGDEQYFGPGTRLTVT.

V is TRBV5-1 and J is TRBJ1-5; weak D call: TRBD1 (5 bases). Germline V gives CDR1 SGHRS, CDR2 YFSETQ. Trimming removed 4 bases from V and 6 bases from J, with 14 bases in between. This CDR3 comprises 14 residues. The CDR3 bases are TGCGCCAGCAGCGAAGGGGCTACCTCTCAGCCCCAGCATTTT. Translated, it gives CASSEGATSQPQHF. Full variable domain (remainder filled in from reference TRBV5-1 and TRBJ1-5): KAGVTQTPRYLIKTRGQQVTLSCSPISGHRSVSWYQQTPGQGLQFLFEYFSETQRNKGNFPGRFSGRQFSNSRSEMNVSTLELGDSALYLCASSEGATSQPQHFGDGTRLSIL.

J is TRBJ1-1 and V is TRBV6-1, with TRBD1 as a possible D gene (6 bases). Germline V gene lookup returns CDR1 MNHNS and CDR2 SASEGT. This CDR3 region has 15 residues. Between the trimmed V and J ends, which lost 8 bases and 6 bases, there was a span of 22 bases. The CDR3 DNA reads TGTGCCAGCCCAAGGGGGGGGCCCGGAAGGGCTGAAGCTTTCTTT. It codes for CASPRGGPGRAEAFF.

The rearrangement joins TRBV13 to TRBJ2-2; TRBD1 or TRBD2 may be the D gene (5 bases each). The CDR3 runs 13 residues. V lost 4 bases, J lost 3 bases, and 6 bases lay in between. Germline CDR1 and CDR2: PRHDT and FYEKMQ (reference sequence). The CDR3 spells CASSSGHTGELFF. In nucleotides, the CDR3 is TGTGCCAGCAGCTCGGGGCACACCGGGGAGCTGTTTTTT. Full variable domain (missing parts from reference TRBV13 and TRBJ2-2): AAGVIQSPRHLIKEKRETATLKCYPIPRHDTVYWYQQGPGQDPQFLISFYEKMQSDKGSIPDRFSAQQFSDYHSELNMSSLELGDSALYFCASSSGHTGELFFGEGSRLTVL.

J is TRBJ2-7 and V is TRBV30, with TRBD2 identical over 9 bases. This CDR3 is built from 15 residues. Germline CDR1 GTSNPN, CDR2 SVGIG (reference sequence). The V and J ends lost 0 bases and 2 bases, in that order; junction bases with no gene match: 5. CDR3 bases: TGTGCCTGGAGTGTACAAGCGGGGGGTCCCTACGAGCAGTACTTC. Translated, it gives CAWSVQAGGPYEQYF.

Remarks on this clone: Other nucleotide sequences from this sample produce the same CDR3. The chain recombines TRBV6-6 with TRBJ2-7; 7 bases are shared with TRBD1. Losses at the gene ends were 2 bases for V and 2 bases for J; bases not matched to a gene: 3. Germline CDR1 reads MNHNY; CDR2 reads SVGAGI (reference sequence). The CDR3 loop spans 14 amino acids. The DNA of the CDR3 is TGTGCCAGCAGTTACCGGACAGGACCCTACGAGCAGTACTTC. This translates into CASSYRTGPYEQYF.

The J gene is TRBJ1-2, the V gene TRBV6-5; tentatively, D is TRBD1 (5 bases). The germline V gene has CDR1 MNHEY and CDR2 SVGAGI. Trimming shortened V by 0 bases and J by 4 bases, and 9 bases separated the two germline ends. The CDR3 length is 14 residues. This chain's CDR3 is CASSYSIGTYGYTF. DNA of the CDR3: TGTGCCAGCAGTTACTCGATCGGGACCTATGGCTACACCTTC.

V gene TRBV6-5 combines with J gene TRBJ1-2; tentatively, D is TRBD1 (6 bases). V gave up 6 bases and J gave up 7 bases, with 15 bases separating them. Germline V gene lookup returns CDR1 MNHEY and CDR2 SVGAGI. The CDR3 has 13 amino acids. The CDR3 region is CASRPTGRPGYTF. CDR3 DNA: TGTGCCAGCAGACCTACAGGGCGCCCTGGCTACACCTTC.

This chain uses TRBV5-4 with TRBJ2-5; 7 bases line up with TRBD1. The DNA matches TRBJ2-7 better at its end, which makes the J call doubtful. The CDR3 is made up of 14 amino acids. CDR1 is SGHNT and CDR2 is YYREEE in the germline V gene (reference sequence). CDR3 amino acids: CASSLGQATYEQYF. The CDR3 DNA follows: TGTGCCAGCAGTCTTGGACAGGCCACCTACGAGCAGTACTTC.

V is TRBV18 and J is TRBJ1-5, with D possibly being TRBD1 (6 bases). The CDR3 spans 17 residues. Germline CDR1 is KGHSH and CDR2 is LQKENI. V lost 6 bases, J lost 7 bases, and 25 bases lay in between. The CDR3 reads CASSPAEGSGGYQPQHF. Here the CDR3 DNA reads TGTGCCAGCTCCCCGGCGGAGGGCAGTGGGGGCTACCAGCCCCAGCATTTT.

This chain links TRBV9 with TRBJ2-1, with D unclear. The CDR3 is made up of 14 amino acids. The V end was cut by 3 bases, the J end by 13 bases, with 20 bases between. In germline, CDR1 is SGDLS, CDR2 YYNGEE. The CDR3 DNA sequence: TGTGCCAGCAGCGCTCACGTAAAAGACGGTGGACAGTTCTTC. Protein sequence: CASSAHVKDGGQFF.

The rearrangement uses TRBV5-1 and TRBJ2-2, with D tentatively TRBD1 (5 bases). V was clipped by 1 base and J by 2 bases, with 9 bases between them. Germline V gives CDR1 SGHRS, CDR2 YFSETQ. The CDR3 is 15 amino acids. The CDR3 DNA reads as TGCGCCAGCAGCTTGCAGGGCATTAACACCGGGGAGCTGTTTTTT. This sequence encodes CASSLQGINTGELFF.

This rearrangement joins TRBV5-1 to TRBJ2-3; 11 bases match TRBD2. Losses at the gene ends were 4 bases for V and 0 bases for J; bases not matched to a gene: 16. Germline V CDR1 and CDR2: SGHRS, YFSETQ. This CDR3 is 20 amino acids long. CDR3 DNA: TGCGCCAGCAGCCCGGCCGGGGTAGCGGGAGGGCTGTGGAGCACAGATACGCAGTATTTT. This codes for CASSPAGVAGGLWSTDTQYF. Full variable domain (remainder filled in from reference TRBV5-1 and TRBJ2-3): KAGVTQTPRYLIKTRGQQVTLSCSPISGHRSVSWYQQTPGQGLQFLFEYFSETQRNKGNFPGRFSGRQFSNSRSEMNVSTLELGDSALYLCASSPAGVAGGLWSTDTQYFGPGTRLTVL.

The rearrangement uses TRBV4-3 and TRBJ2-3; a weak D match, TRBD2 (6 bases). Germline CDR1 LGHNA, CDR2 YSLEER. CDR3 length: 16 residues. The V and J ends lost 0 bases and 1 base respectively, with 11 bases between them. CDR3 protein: CASSQDGRRGTDTQYF. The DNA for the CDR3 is TGCGCCAGCAGCCAAGACGGAAGGAGGGGCACAGATACGCAGTATTTT.

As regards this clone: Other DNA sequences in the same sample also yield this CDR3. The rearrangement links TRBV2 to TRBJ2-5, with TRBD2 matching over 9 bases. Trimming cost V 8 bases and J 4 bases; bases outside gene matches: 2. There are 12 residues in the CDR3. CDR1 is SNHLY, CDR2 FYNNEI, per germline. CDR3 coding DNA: TGTGCCAGCGGGCGGGGGGGAGAGACCCAGTACTTC. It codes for CASGRGGETQYF.

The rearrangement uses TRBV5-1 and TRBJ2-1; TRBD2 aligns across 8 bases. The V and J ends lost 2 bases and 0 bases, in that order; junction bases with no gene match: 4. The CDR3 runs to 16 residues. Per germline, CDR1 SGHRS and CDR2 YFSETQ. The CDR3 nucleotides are TGCGCCAGCAGCTTAGCGGGAGTAAGCTCCTACAATGAGCAGTTCTTC. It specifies CASSLAGVSSYNEQFF.

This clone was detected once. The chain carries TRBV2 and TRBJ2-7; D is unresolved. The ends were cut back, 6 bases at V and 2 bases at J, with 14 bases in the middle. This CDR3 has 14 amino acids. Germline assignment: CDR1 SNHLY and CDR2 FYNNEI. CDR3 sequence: CASSPAMITYEQYF. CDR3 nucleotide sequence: TGTGCCAGCAGCCCAGCTATGATCACCTACGAGCAGTACTTC.

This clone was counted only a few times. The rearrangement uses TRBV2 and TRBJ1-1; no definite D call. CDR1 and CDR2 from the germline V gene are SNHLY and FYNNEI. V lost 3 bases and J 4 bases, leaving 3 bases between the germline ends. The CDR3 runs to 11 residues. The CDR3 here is CASSEGTEAFF. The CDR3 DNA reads TGTGCCAGCAGTGAGGGCACTGAAGCTTTCTTT.

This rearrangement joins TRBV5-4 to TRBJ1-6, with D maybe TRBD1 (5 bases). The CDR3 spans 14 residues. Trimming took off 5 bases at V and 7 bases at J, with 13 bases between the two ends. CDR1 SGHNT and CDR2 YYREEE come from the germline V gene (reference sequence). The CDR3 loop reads CASSSLGENSPLHF. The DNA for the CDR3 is TGTGCCAGCAGTTCTCTGGGGGAGAATTCACCCCTCCACTTT.

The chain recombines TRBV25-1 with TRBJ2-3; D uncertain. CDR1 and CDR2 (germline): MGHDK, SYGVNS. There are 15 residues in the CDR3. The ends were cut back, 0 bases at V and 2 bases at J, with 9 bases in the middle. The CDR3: CASSEYRLSTDTQYF. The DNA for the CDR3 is TGTGCCAGCAGTGAATATCGCCTATCCACAGATACGCAGTATTTT.

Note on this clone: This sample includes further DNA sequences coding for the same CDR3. In DNA, the CDR3 is TGTGCCAGCTCACCCCGACAGGGGGACACCGGGGAGCTGTTTTTT. Translating gives CASSPRQGDTGELFF. This chain uses TRBV18 with TRBJ2-2; 9 nucleotides align to TRBD1. CDR1 is KGHSH and CDR2 is LQKENI in the germline V gene. Unmatched junction bases numbered 2, after V lost 3 bases and J lost 3 bases. The CDR3 is 15 residues long.

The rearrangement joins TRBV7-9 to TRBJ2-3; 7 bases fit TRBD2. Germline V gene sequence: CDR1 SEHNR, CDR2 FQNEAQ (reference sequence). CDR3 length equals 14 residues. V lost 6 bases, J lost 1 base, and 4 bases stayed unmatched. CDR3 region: CASRRAGGTDTQYF. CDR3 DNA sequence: TGTGCCAGCAGACGGGCGGGAGGCACAGATACGCAGTATTTT.

The CDR3 loop is CASSPSPTSVQETQYF. In DNA, the CDR3 is TGTGCCAGCAGCCCAAGCCCGACTAGCGTTCAAGAGACCCAGTACTTC. This chain links TRBV9 with TRBJ2-5; 8 nucleotides align to TRBD2. J was trimmed by 2 bases and V by 4 bases; bases with no gene match: 10. CDR3 length equals 16 residues. Germline V lookup: CDR1 SGDLS, CDR2 YYNGEE.

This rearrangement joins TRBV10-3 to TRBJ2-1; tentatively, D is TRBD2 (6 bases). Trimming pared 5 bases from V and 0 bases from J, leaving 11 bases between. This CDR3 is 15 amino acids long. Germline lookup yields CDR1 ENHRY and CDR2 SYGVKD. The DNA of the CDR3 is TGTGCCATCAGTACGGAGGGGAGCTCCTACAATGAGCAGTTCTTC. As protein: CAISTEGSSYNEQFF.

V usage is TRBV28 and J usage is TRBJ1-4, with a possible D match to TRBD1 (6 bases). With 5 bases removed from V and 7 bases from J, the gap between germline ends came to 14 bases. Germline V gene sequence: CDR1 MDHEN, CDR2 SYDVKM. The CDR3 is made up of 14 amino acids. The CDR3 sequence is CASSKQGEAEKLFF. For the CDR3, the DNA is TGTGCCAGCAGTAAACAGGGCGAGGCTGAAAAACTGTTTTTT.

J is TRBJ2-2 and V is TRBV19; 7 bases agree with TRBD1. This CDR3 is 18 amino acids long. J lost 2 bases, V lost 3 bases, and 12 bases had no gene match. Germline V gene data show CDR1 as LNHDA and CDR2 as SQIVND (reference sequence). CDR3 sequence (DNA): TGTGCCAGTAGTATCTCCGGGACAGCCAACCTCAACACCGGGGAGCTGTTTTTT. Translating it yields CASSISGTANLNTGELFF.

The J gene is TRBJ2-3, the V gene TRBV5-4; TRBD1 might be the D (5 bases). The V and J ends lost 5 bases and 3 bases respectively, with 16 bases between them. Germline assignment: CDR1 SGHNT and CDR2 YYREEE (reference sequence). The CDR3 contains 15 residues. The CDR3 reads CASRVRGDGTDTQYF. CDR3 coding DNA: TGTGCCAGCAGGGTTAGGGGCGACGGTACAGATACGCAGTATTTT.

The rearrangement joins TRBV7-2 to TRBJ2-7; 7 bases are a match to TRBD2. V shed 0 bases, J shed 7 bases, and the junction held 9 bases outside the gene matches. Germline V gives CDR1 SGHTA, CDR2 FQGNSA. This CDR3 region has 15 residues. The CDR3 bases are TGTGCCAGCAGCTTAGCGGTAGCGGGTGGCGTAGAGCAGTACTTC. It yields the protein CASSLAVAGGVEQYF. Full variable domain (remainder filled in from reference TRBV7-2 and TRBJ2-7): GAGVSQSPSNKVTEKGKDVELRCDPISGHTALYWYRQSLGQGLEFLIYFQGNSAPDKSGLPSDRFSAERTGGSVSTLTIQRTQQEDSAVYLCASSLAVAGGVEQYFGPGTRLTVT.

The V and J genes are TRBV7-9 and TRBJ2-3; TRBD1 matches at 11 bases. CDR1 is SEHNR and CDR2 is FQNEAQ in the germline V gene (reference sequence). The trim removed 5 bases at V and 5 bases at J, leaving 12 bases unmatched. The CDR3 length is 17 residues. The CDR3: CASSPQGQGAVGDTQYF. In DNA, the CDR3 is TGTGCCAGCAGCCCTCAAGGACAGGGGGCGGTGGGAGATACGCAGTATTTT.